This T cell receptor beta chain was sequenced for a study of blood T cell repertoires in COVID-19. Study summary: Acute and convalescent COVID-19 samples came from the United States, Italy and Spain. T cells, B-cell-depleted T cells, or PBMCs supplied cDNA or gDNA.

In the original workflow: For nucleated cells, counts were estimated from reference gene primer amplification. The protocol was immunoSEQ multiplex PCR, while the TCRdb copy is restricted to in-frame clones and leaves out a portion. D and trimming were read from the DNA, whereas the V and J calls and clone size are those reported in that table. The data hold some 150,000 clones, with approximately 88% observed a single time. Sample: peripheral blood. This clonotype originated in a man aged 55 to 70 with acute or convalescent COVID-19.

CDR3 sequence: CASSFSGGSTSGANVLTF. The CDR3 bases are TGCGCCAGCAGCTTTTCGGGGGGCTCGACCTCTGGGGCCAACGTCCTGACTTTC. The chain has TRBV5-1 and TRBJ2-6; D perhaps matches TRBD2 (7 bases). The germline V gene has CDR1 SGHRS and CDR2 YFSETQ. This CDR3 has 18 amino acids. V was pared by 2 bases and J by 0 bases, with 15 bases between.